The rows below give T cell receptor beta chains drawn from one sample of a study of T cells in Graves' hyperthyroidism and ophthalmopathy. TCRdb used MiXCR to reprocess the multiplex PCR reads, holding one entry per CDR3 protein. The sample contains 660,000 or so distinct CDR3 sequences, just under 45% of which appear only once. The sequenced sample was peripheral blood or thyroid tissue (not recorded which). The receptors come from an adult man with Graves' disease, either hyperthyroidism or ophthalmopathy (not recorded which). Both conserved end residues are part of each CDR3. Fields, in order: D gene, clone size, J gene, V gene, CDR3 protein, CDR3 DNA. The D gene is left open where the match is weak. A clone size is listed for some rows: how often the clone was seen (once, few, many), or a class if it is expanded.

d_gene: .
abundance: .
j_gene: TRBJ2-7
v_gene: TRBV10-3
CDR3aa: CASRWGTSMYEQYF
CDR3nt: TGTGCCAGCAGGTGGGGGACGTCAATGTACGAGCAGTACTTC

d_gene: .
abundance: .
j_gene: TRBJ2-7
v_gene: TRBV6-1
CDR3aa: CASSDGKGFAYEQYF
CDR3nt: TGTGCCAGCAGTGACGGGAAAGGATTTGCCTACGAGCAGTACTTC

d_gene: .
abundance: .
j_gene: TRBJ1-2
v_gene: TRBV2
CDR3aa: CASSANDPRVKSGYTF
CDR3nt: TGTGCCAGCAGTGCAAATGACCCCAGGGTGAAGAGTGGCTACACCTTC

d_gene: TRBD1
abundance: .
j_gene: TRBJ2-7
v_gene: TRBV7-2
CDR3aa: CASSVRDRLYEQYF
CDR3nt: TGTGCCAGCAGCGTCCGGGACAGGCTCTACGAGCAGTACTTC

d_gene: .
abundance: few
j_gene: TRBJ1-1
v_gene: TRBV6-5
CDR3aa: CASSSRGRKNTEAFF
CDR3nt: TGTGCCAGCAGCTCCAGGGGCAGGAAGAACACTGAAGCTTTCTTT

d_gene: .
abundance: .
j_gene: TRBJ1-2
v_gene: TRBV10-3
CDR3aa: CAISGPTENYGYTF
CDR3nt: TGTGCCATCAGTGGACCGACAGAAAACTATGGCTACACCTTC

d_gene: TRBD1
abundance: .
j_gene: TRBJ1-1
v_gene: TRBV7-9
CDR3aa: CASSLGTGGTNTEAFF
CDR3nt: TGTGCCAGCAGCTTGGGGACAGGGGGTACTAACACTGAAGCTTTCTTT

d_gene: TRBD1
abundance: .
j_gene: TRBJ2-7
v_gene: TRBV14
CDR3aa: CASTTHPGGSYEQYF
CDR3nt: TGTGCCAGCACTACCCACCCAGGGGGCTCCTACGAGCAGTACTTC

d_gene: TRBD1
abundance: .
j_gene: TRBJ2-7
v_gene: TRBV6-6
CDR3aa: CASRLRDSTYEQYF
CDR3nt: TGTGCCAGCAGGCTCCGGGACAGCACCTACGAGCAGTACTTC

d_gene: .
abundance: few
j_gene: TRBJ1-2
v_gene: TRBV11-2
CDR3aa: CASSLVFRGGPTGYTF
CDR3nt: TGTGCCAGCAGCTTAGTCTTTCGGGGAGGACCGACCGGCTACACCTTC

d_gene: TRBD1
abundance: many
j_gene: TRBJ1-5
v_gene: TRBV10-3
CDR3aa: CAIRQGQGQPQHF
CDR3nt: TGTGCCATCAGGCAGGGACAGGGTCAGCCCCAGCATTTT

d_gene: .
abundance: few
j_gene: TRBJ2-7
v_gene: TRBV7-9
CDR3aa: CASSFRQPYEQYF
CDR3nt: TGTGCCAGCAGCTTCCGACAGCCCTACGAGCAGTACTTC

d_gene: .
abundance: once
j_gene: TRBJ1-6
v_gene: TRBV15
CDR3aa: CATSRDRGRSPLHF
CDR3nt: TGTGCCACCAGCAGAGATCGGGGCCGTTCACCCCTCCACTTT

d_gene: .
abundance: .
j_gene: TRBJ2-2
v_gene: TRBV5-1
CDR3aa: CASSLEPGSGTGELFF
CDR3nt: TGCGCCAGCAGCTTGGAGCCGGGGTCGGGCACCGGGGAGCTGTTTTTT

d_gene: .
abundance: .
j_gene: TRBJ1-2
v_gene: TRBV20-1
CDR3aa: CSARDEWQGTGGYTF
CDR3nt: TGCAGTGCTAGAGATGAATGGCAGGGGACGGGTGGCTACACCTTC

d_gene: .
abundance: .
j_gene: TRBJ1-6
v_gene: TRBV9
CDR3aa: CASSVGDGDSPLHF
CDR3nt: TGTGCCAGCAGCGTAGGGGACGGAGATTCACCCCTCCACTTT

d_gene: .
abundance: .
j_gene: TRBJ1-6
v_gene: TRBV6-5
CDR3aa: CASSYSIWRDSPNSPLHF
CDR3nt: TGTGCCAGCAGTTACTCGATATGGAGGGATTCCCCTAATTCACCCCTCCACTTT

d_gene: .
abundance: once
j_gene: TRBJ2-5
v_gene: TRBV29-1
CDR3aa: CSVRHGVDQETQYF
CDR3nt: TGCAGCGTTCGGCATGGGGTTGATCAAGAGACCCAGTACTTC

d_gene: TRBD2
abundance: .
j_gene: TRBJ2-2
v_gene: TRBV12-3/TRBV12-4
CDR3aa: CASSLGGTSVTGELFF
CDR3nt: TGTGCCAGCAGTTTAGGAGGGACTAGCGTCACCGGGGAGCTGTTTTTT

d_gene: .
abundance: .
j_gene: TRBJ1-6
v_gene: TRBV15
CDR3aa: CATRGDNSPLHF
CDR3nt: TGTGCCACCCGGGGGGATAATTCACCCCTCCACTTT

d_gene: TRBD1
abundance: few
j_gene: TRBJ1-5
v_gene: TRBV20-1
CDR3aa: CSARDRQGLQPQHF
CDR3nt: TGCAGTGCTAGAGATCGACAGGGGCTCCAGCCCCAGCATTTT

d_gene: .
abundance: .
j_gene: TRBJ1-6
v_gene: TRBV5-1
CDR3aa: CASSLVPGVNSPLHF
CDR3nt: TGCGCCAGCAGCTTGGTTCCGGGGGTAAATTCACCCCTCCACTTT

d_gene: .
abundance: many
j_gene: TRBJ2-5
v_gene: TRBV2
CDR3aa: CASTLRWGARETQYF
CDR3nt: TGTGCCAGCACCCTCCGGTGGGGAGCCCGAGAGACCCAGTACTTC

d_gene: .
abundance: many
j_gene: TRBJ1-5
v_gene: TRBV2
CDR3aa: CASSDSGTNQPQHF
CDR3nt: TGTGCCAGCAGTGATTCGGGGACCAATCAGCCCCAGCATTTT

d_gene: TRBD2
abundance: .
j_gene: TRBJ2-5
v_gene: TRBV7-3
CDR3aa: CASSLLPLSGGSETQYF
CDR3nt: TGTGCCAGCAGCTTATTGCCATTGAGCGGGGGCTCGGAGACCCAGTACTTC

d_gene: .
abundance: few
j_gene: TRBJ2-7
v_gene: TRBV7-2
CDR3aa: CASSLERGAGSYEQYF
CDR3nt: TGTGCCAGCAGCTTAGAAAGGGGCGCAGGCTCCTACGAGCAGTACTTC

d_gene: .
abundance: .
j_gene: TRBJ2-5
v_gene: TRBV10-3
CDR3aa: CAISDGVTETQYF
CDR3nt: TGTGCCATCAGTGATGGGGTGACAGAGACCCAGTACTTC

d_gene: .
abundance: .
j_gene: TRBJ2-5
v_gene: TRBV9
CDR3aa: CASSPHPSGTQETQYF
CDR3nt: TGTGCCAGCAGCCCCCACCCTTCGGGGACTCAAGAGACCCAGTACTTC

d_gene: .
abundance: few
j_gene: TRBJ2-7
v_gene: TRBV7-2
CDR3aa: CASSSTAESSYEQYF
CDR3nt: TGTGCCAGCAGCTCCACCGCGGAGAGCTCCTACGAGCAGTACTTC

d_gene: TRBD1
abundance: .
j_gene: TRBJ1-1
v_gene: TRBV2
CDR3aa: CASSLAGTDEAFF
CDR3nt: TGTGCCAGCAGTTTAGCAGGGACAGATGAAGCTTTCTTT

d_gene: TRBD1
abundance: .
j_gene: TRBJ1-2
v_gene: TRBV7-9
CDR3aa: CASRLRTGNGYTF
CDR3nt: TGTGCCAGCAGGTTAAGGACAGGGAATGGCTACACCTTC

d_gene: TRBD1
abundance: few
j_gene: TRBJ2-7
v_gene: TRBV7-8
CDR3aa: CASSPMPGQRTYEQYF
CDR3nt: TGTGCCAGCAGCCCAATGCCGGGACAGAGAACCTACGAGCAGTACTTC

d_gene: TRBD1
abundance: .
j_gene: TRBJ2-3
v_gene: TRBV24-1
CDR3aa: CATSVGQGVRDTQYF
CDR3nt: TGTGCCACCAGTGTCGGACAGGGGGTAAGGGATACGCAGTATTTT

d_gene: TRBD1
abundance: .
j_gene: TRBJ2-7
v_gene: TRBV19
CDR3aa: CASSPPGQGFTYEQYF
CDR3nt: TGTGCCAGTAGTCCACCGGGACAGGGGTTTACATACGAGCAGTACTTC

d_gene: .
abundance: once
j_gene: TRBJ2-2
v_gene: TRBV7-2
CDR3aa: CASSLVALLNTGELSF
CDR3nt: TGTGCCAGCAGCTTAGTAGCGCTTCTGAACACCGGGGAGCTGTCTTTT

d_gene: .
abundance: few
j_gene: TRBJ2-2
v_gene: TRBV5-4
CDR3aa: CASSFIGRDGELFF
CDR3nt: TGTGCCAGCAGCTTCATTGGACGGGACGGGGAGCTGTTTTTT

d_gene: TRBD1
abundance: .
j_gene: TRBJ2-5
v_gene: TRBV7-6
CDR3aa: CASSYGDVQGETQYF
CDR3nt: TGTGCCAGCAGCTACGGAGACGTACAGGGGGAGACCCAGTACTTC

d_gene: TRBD1
abundance: .
j_gene: TRBJ2-7
v_gene: TRBV2
CDR3aa: CASSKTGDYEQYF
CDR3nt: TGTGCCAGCTCTAAAACAGGGGACTACGAGCAGTACTTC

d_gene: TRBD2
abundance: many
j_gene: TRBJ2-2
v_gene: TRBV29-1
CDR3aa: CSVGSGTNTGELFF
CDR3nt: TGCAGCGTGGGTAGCGGGACGAACACCGGGGAGCTGTTTTTT

d_gene: TRBD2
abundance: .
j_gene: TRBJ2-5
v_gene: TRBV7-2
CDR3aa: CASSPPRCGRETQYF
CDR3nt: TGTGCCAGCAGCCCACCACGGTGCGGGAGAGAGACCCAGTACTTC

d_gene: .
abundance: once
j_gene: TRBJ1-6
v_gene: TRBV20-1
CDR3aa: CSARGVGQSTLLHF
CDR3nt: TGCAGTGCTAGGGGAGTAGGACAGAGTACTCTCCTCCACTTT

d_gene: .
abundance: .
j_gene: TRBJ1-1
v_gene: TRBV15
CDR3aa: CATSTGLTEAFF
CDR3nt: TGTGCCACCAGCACGGGCCTCACTGAAGCTTTCTTT

d_gene: .
abundance: .
j_gene: TRBJ1-1
v_gene: TRBV7-9
CDR3aa: CASSLDGVRHTEAFF
CDR3nt: TGTGCCAGCAGCTTAGATGGCGTAAGGCACACTGAAGCTTTCTTT

d_gene: .
abundance: .
j_gene: TRBJ2-7
v_gene: TRBV19
CDR3aa: CASGAGDRRYEQYF
CDR3nt: TGTGCCAGTGGAGCGGGGGACAGGCGCTACGAGCAGTACTTC

d_gene: .
abundance: few
j_gene: TRBJ1-5
v_gene: TRBV20-1
CDR3aa: CSARDGEEFQPQHF
CDR3nt: TGCAGTGCTCGGGACGGAGAAGAATTTCAGCCCCAGCATTTT

d_gene: .
abundance: .
j_gene: TRBJ2-6
v_gene: TRBV7-2
CDR3aa: CASSHGAGANVLTF
CDR3nt: TGTGCCAGCAGCCATGGCGCCGGGGCCAACGTCCTGACTTTC

d_gene: TRBD1
abundance: .
j_gene: TRBJ2-5
v_gene: TRBV20-1
CDR3aa: CSARDLGQELGETQYF
CDR3nt: TGCAGTGCTAGAGATTTGGGACAGGAACTGGGGGAGACCCAGTACTTC